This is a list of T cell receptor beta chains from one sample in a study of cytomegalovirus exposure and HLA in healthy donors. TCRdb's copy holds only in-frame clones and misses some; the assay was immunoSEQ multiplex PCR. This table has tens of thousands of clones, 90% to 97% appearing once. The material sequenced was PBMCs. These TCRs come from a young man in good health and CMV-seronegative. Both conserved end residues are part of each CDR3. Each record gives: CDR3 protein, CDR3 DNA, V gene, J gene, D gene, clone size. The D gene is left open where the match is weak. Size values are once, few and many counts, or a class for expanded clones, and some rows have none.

CDR3aa: CASSNIQGTGNTIYF; CDR3nt: TGTGCCAGCAGCAACATACAGGGCACTGGAAACACCATATATTTT; v_gene: TRBV5-4; j_gene: TRBJ1-3; d_gene: .; abundance: .
CDR3aa: CASRPERRGEQYF; CDR3nt: TGTGCAAGTCGCCCGGAGCGTAGAGGCGAGCAGTACTTC; v_gene: TRBV12-2; j_gene: TRBJ2-7; d_gene: .; abundance: .
CDR3aa: CASSLPLSGGRAQYEQYF; CDR3nt: TGTGCCAGCAGTTTACCACTGTCGGGCGGGAGGGCCCAATACGAGCAGTACTTC; v_gene: TRBV7-2; j_gene: TRBJ2-7; d_gene: TRBD2; abundance: .
CDR3aa: CASSQDPGVDTQYF; CDR3nt: TGCGCCAGCAGCCAAGATCCGGGGGTAGATACGCAGTATTTT; v_gene: TRBV4-1; j_gene: TRBJ2-3; d_gene: .; abundance: .
CDR3aa: CASSAQFRGYEQYF; CDR3nt: TGTGCCAGTAGTGCCCAGTTCCGGGGATACGAGCAGTACTTC; v_gene: TRBV19; j_gene: TRBJ2-7; d_gene: .; abundance: .
CDR3aa: CASSHGGLGEQYF; CDR3nt: TGTGCCAGCAGCCACGGGGGGTTGGGAGAGCAGTACTTC; v_gene: TRBV6-5; j_gene: TRBJ2-7; d_gene: TRBD2; abundance: once
CDR3aa: CASSLVTSGNNEQFF; CDR3nt: TGCGCCAGCAGCTTGGTAACTAGCGGCAACAATGAGCAGTTCTTC; v_gene: TRBV5-1; j_gene: TRBJ2-1; d_gene: TRBD2; abundance: .
CDR3aa: CASSSSDLLAGEQFF; CDR3nt: TGTGCCAGCAGCTCCTCAGACTTACTAGCGGGAGAGCAGTTCTTC; v_gene: TRBV7-9; j_gene: TRBJ2-1; d_gene: TRBD2; abundance: .
CDR3aa: CASSRGDTFEKLFF; CDR3nt: TGTGCCAGTAGTAGAGGGGACACCTTTGAAAAACTGTTTTTT; v_gene: TRBV19; j_gene: TRBJ1-4; d_gene: .; abundance: .
CDR3aa: CASTIGTEYQPQHF; CDR3nt: TGTGCCAGCACCATCGGGACAGAGTATCAGCCCCAGCATTTT; v_gene: TRBV28; j_gene: TRBJ1-5; d_gene: TRBD1; abundance: .
CDR3aa: CASSPGGSEGKYTQYF; CDR3nt: TGTGCCAGCAGCCCCGGAGGTAGCGAGGGTAAATATACGCAGTATTTT; v_gene: TRBV7-9; j_gene: TRBJ2-3; d_gene: .; abundance: .
CDR3aa: CASSLTGGAQYF; CDR3nt: TGTGCCAGCAGCTTGACAGGTGGGGCCCAGTACTTC; v_gene: TRBV7-2; j_gene: TRBJ2-5; d_gene: .; abundance: once
CDR3aa: CASTEPGREQYF; CDR3nt: TGTGCCAGCACCGAACCAGGGAGGGAGCAGTACTTC; v_gene: TRBV2; j_gene: TRBJ2-7; d_gene: .; abundance: few
CDR3aa: CASSQDGGRDNEQFF; CDR3nt: TGCGCCAGCAGCCAAGATGGCGGGAGAGATAATGAGCAGTTCTTC; v_gene: TRBV4-1; j_gene: TRBJ2-1; d_gene: TRBD2; abundance: .
CDR3aa: CASSPGTASNEKLFF; CDR3nt: TGTGCCAGCAGCCCTGGGACAGCAAGTAATGAAAAACTGTTTTTT; v_gene: TRBV5-8; j_gene: TRBJ1-4; d_gene: TRBD1; abundance: once
CDR3aa: CASSLDYTEAFF; CDR3nt: TGTGCCAGCAGCTTGGACTACACTGAAGCTTTCTTT; v_gene: TRBV7-9; j_gene: TRBJ1-1; d_gene: .; abundance: .
CDR3aa: CASSVSGIEETQYF; CDR3nt: TGCGCCAGCAGTGTATCCGGGATTGAAGAGACCCAGTACTTC; v_gene: TRBV5-1; j_gene: TRBJ2-5; d_gene: .; abundance: .
CDR3aa: CASSQFPPGEQYF; CDR3nt: TGTGCCAGCAGCCAATTCCCGCCAGGAGAGCAGTACTTC; v_gene: TRBV14; j_gene: TRBJ2-7; d_gene: .; abundance: .
CDR3aa: CASSLTSASEQFF; CDR3nt: TGCGCCAGCAGCTTGACTTCTGCTTCTGAGCAGTTCTTC; v_gene: TRBV5-1; j_gene: TRBJ2-1; d_gene: .; abundance: .
CDR3aa: CASSIGTSGRELFF; CDR3nt: TGTGCCAGTAGTATAGGGACTAGCGGGAGGGAGCTGTTTTTT; v_gene: TRBV19; j_gene: TRBJ2-2; d_gene: TRBD2; abundance: .
CDR3aa: CASSEPAWTEGGQETQYF; CDR3nt: TGTGCCAGCAGTGAACCTGCCTGGACGGAGGGAGGCCAAGAGACCCAGTACTTC; v_gene: TRBV6-1; j_gene: TRBJ2-5; d_gene: .; abundance: .
CDR3aa: CASSQDRGTAWNTEAFF; CDR3nt: TGTGCCAGCAGCCAAGACAGGGGCACTGCCTGGAACACTGAAGCTTTCTTT; v_gene: TRBV14; j_gene: TRBJ1-1; d_gene: .; abundance: .
CDR3aa: CASSNYMDRVQGHNEQFF; CDR3nt: TGTGCCAGCAGCAACTACATGGACAGGGTTCAGGGTCACAATGAGCAGTTCTTC; v_gene: TRBV28; j_gene: TRBJ2-1; d_gene: TRBD1; abundance: .
CDR3aa: CASSPTRVQETQYF; CDR3nt: TGCGCCAGCAGCCCGACCAGGGTACAAGAGACCCAGTACTTC; v_gene: TRBV5-1; j_gene: TRBJ2-5; d_gene: .; abundance: .
CDR3aa: CASSIGGATNEKLFF; CDR3nt: TGTGCCAGTAGTATTGGGGGGGCTACTAATGAAAAACTGTTTTTT; v_gene: TRBV19; j_gene: TRBJ1-4; d_gene: .; abundance: .
CDR3aa: CASSYDLVEAFF; CDR3nt: TGTGCCAGCAGTTATGACCTAGTTGAAGCTTTCTTT; v_gene: TRBV6-6; j_gene: TRBJ1-1; d_gene: .; abundance: .